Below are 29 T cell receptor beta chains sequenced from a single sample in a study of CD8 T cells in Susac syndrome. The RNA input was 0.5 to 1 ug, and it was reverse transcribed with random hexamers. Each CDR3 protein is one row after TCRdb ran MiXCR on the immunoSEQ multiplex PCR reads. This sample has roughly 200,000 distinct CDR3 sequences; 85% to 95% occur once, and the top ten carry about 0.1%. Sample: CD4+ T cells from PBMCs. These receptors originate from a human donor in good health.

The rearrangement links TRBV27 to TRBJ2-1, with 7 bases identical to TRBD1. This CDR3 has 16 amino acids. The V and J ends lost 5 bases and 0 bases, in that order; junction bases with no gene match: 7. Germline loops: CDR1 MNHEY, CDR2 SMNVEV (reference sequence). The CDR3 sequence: CASSDGTASSYNEQFF. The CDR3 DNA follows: TGTGCCAGCAGTGATGGGACAGCGAGCTCCTACAATGAGCAGTTCTTC.

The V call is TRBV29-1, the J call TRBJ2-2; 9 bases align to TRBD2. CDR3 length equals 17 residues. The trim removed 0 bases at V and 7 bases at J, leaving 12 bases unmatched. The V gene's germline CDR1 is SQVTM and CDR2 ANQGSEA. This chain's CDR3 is CSVEDPLASGVFGELFF. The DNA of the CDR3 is TGCAGCGTTGAAGATCCTCTAGCTAGCGGGGTTTTCGGGGAGCTGTTTTTT.

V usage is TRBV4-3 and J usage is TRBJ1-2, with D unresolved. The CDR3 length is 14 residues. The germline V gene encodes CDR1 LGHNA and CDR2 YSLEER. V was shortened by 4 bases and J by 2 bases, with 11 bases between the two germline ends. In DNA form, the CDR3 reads TGCGCCAGCAGCCTAGACACGGAGAACTATGGCTACACCTTC. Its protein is CASSLDTENYGYTF.

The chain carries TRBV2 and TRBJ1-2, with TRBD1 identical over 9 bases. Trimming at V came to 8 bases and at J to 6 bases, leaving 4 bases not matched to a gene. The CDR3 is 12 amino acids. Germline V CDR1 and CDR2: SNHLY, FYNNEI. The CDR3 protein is CASGRTGDGYTF. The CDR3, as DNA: TGTGCCAGCGGGAGGACAGGGGATGGCTACACCTTC.

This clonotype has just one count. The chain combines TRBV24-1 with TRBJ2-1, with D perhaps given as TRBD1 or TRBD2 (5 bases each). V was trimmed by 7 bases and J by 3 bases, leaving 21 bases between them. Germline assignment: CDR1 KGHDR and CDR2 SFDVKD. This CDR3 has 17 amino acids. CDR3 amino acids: CATSPAPGASGYNEQFF. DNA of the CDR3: TGTGCCACCAGCCCGGCCCCCGGGGCGTCTGGCTACAATGAGCAGTTCTTC.

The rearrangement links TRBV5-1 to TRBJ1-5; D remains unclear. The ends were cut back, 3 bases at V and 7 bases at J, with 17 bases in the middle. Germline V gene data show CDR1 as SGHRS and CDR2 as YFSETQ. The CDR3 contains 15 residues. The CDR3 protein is CASSWDGRVDQPQHF. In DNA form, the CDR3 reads TGCGCCAGCAGCTGGGATGGCCGCGTCGACCAGCCCCAGCATTTT. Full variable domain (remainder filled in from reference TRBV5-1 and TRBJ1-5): KAGVTQTPRYLIKTRGQQVTLSCSPISGHRSVSWYQQTPGQGLQFLFEYFSETQRNKGNFPGRFSGRQFSNSRSEMNVSTLELGDSALYLCASSWDGRVDQPQHFGDGTRLSIL.

The CDR3 DNA is TGTGCCAGCAGCGAAAACAGGGGATCTGACTATGGCTACACCTTC. Translation gives CASSENRGSDYGYTF. This chain links TRBV7-9 with TRBJ1-2; 7 bases map to TRBD1. V was clipped by 5 bases and J by 3 bases; unmatched bases: 9. In germline, CDR1 is SEHNR, CDR2 FQNEAQ (reference sequence). The CDR3 contains 15 residues.

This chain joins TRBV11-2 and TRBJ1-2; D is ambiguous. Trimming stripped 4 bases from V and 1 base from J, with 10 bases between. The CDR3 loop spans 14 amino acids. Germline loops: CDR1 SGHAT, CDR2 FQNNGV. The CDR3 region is CASSSLASNYGYTF. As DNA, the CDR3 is TGTGCCAGCAGCTCCTTGGCCAGTAACTATGGCTACACCTTC.

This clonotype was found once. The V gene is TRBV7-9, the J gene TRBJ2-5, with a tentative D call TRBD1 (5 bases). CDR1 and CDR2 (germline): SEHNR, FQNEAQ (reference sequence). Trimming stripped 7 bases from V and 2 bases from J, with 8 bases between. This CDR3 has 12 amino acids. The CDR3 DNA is TGTGCCAGCACCCGACAGCAAGAGACCCAGTACTTC. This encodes CASTRQQETQYF.

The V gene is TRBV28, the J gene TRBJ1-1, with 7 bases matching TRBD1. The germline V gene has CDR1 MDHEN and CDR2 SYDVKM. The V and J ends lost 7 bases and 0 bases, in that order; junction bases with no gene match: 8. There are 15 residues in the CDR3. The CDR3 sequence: CASNIRDRLNTEAFF. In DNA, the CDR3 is TGTGCCAGCAACATCCGGGACAGACTGAACACTGAAGCTTTCTTT.

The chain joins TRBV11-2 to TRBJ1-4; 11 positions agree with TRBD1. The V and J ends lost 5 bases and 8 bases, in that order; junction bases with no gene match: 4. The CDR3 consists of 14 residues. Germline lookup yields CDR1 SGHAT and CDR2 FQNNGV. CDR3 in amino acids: CASSLGQGGEKLFF. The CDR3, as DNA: TGTGCCAGCAGCCTGGGACAGGGGGGCGAAAAACTGTTTTTT.

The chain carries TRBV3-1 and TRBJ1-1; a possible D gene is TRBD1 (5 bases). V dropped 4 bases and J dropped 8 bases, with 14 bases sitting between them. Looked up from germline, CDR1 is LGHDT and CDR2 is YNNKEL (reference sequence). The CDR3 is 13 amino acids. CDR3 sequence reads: CASSLGGTREAFF. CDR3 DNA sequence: TGTGCCAGCAGCCTCGGGGGGACCAGAGAAGCTTTCTTT.

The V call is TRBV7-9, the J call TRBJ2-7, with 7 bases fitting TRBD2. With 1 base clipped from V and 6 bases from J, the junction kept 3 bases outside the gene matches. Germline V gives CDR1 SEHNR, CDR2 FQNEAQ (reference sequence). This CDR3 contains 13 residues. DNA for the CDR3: TGTGCCAGCAGCTTAGTACTAGCGACCGAGCAGTACTTC. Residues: CASSLVLATEQYF. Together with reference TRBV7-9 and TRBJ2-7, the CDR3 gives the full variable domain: DTGVSQNPRHKITKRGQNVTFRCDPISEHNRLYWYRQTLGQGPEFLTYFQNEAQLEKSRLLSDRFSAERPKGSFSTLEIQRTEQGDSAMYLCASSLVLATEQYFGPGTRLTVT.

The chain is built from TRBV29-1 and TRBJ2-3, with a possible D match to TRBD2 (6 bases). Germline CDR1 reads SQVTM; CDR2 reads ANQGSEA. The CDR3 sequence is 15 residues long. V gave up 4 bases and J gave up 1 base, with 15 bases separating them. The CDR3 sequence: CSVAPSGGGTDTQYF. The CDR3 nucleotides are TGCAGCGTTGCCCCTTCTGGCGGGGGCACAGATACGCAGTATTTT.

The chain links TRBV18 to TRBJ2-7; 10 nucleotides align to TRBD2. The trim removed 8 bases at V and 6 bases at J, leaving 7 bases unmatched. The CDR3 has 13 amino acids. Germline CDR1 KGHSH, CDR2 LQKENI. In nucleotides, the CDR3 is TGTGCCAGCGCTAGCGGGAGTCAGTTCGAGCAGTACGTC. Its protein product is CASASGSQFEQYV.

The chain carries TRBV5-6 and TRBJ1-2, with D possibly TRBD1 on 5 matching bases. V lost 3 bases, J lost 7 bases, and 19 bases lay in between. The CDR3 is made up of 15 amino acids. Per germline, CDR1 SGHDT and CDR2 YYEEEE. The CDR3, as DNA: TGTGCCAGCAGCTCGAGACCCGGGGCAGGGAGTGGCTACACCTTC. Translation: CASSSRPGAGSGYTF.

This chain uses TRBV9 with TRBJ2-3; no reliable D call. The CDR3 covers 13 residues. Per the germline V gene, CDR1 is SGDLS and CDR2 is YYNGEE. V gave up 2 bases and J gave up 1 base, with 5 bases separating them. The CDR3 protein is CASSVDGTDTQYF. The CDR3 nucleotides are TGTGCCAGCAGCGTTGACGGCACAGATACGCAGTATTTT.

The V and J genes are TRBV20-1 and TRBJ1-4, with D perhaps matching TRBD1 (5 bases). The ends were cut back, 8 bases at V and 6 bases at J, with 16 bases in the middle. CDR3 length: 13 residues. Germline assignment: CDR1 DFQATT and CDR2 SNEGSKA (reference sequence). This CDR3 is CSYGGASDEKLFF. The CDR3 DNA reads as TGCAGTTATGGCGGGGCATCGGATGAAAAACTGTTTTTT.

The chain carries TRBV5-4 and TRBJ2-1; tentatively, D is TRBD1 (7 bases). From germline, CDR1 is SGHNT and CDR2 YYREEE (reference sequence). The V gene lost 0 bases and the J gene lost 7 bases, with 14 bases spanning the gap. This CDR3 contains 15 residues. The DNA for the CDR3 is TGTGCCAGCAGCTTGGCCACGCAGGGGGGAAATGAGCAGTTCTTC. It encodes CASSLATQGGNEQFF. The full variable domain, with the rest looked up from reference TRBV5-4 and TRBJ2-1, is ETGVTQSPTHLIKTRGQQVTLRCSSQSGHNTVSWYQQALGQGPQFIFQYYREEENGRGNFPPRFSGLQFPNYSSELNVNALELDDSALYLCASSLATQGGNEQFFGPGTRLTVL.

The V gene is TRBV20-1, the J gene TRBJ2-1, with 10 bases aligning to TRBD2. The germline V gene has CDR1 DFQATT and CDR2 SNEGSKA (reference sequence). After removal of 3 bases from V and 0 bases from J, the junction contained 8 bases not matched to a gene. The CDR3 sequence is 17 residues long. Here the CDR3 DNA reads TGCAGTGCTAGTGGACTAGCGGATATCAGCTCCTACAATGAGCAGTTCTTC. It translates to CSASGLADISSYNEQFF.

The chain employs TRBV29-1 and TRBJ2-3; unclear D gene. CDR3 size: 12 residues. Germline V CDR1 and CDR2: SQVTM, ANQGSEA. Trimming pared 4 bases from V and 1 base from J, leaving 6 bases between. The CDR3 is CSVAVGTDTQYF. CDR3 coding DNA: TGCAGCGTTGCAGTGGGCACAGATACGCAGTATTTT.

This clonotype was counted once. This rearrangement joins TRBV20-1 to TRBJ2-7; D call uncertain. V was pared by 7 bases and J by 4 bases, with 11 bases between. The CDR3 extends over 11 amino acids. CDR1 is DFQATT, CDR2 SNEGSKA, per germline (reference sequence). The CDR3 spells CSVRLLYEQYV. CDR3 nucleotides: TGCAGTGTTCGCTTGTTGTACGAGCAGTACGTC.

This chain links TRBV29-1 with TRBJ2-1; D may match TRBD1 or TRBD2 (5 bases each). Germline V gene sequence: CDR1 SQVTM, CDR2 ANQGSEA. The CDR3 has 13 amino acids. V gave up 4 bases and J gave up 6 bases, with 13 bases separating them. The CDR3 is CSVASPGSNEQFF. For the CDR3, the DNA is TGCAGCGTTGCCTCCCCAGGGAGCAATGAGCAGTTCTTC.

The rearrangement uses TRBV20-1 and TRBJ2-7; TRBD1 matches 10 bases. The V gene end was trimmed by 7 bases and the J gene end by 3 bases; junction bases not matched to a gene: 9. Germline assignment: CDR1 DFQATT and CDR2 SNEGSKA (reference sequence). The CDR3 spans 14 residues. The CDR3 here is CSGQRGQGHYEQYF. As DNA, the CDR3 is TGCAGTGGACAGAGGGGACAGGGGCACTACGAGCAGTACTTC.

CDR3 nucleotide sequence: TGCGCCAGCAGCTCCCATAGGACAGGTGCCTACGAGCAGTACTTC. Its protein is CASSSHRTGAYEQYF. The J gene is TRBJ2-7, the V gene TRBV5-1, with 7 bases aligning to TRBD1. Trimming removed 3 bases from V and 2 bases from J; junction bases left unmatched: 8. This CDR3 is 15 amino acids long. Germline CDR1 SGHRS, CDR2 YFSETQ.

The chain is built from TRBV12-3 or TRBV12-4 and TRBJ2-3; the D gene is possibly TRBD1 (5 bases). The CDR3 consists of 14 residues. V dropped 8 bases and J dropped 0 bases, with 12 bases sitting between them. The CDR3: CASLQGPSTDTQYF. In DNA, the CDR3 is TGTGCCAGCCTGCAGGGCCCTAGCACAGATACGCAGTATTTT.

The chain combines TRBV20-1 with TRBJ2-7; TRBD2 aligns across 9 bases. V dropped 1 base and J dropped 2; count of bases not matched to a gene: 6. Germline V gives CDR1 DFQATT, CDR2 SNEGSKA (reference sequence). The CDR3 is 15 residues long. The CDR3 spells CSARGSLAGTYEQYV. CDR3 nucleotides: TGCAGTGCTAGAGGGAGCCTAGCGGGAACCTACGAGCAGTACGTC.

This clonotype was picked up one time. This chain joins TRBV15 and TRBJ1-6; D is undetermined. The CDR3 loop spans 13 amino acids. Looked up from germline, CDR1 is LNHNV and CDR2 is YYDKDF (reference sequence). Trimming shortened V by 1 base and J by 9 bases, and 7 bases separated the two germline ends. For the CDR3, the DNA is TGTGCCACCAGCAGAGGCCCTCTTTCACCCCTCCACTTT. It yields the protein CATSRGPLSPLHF. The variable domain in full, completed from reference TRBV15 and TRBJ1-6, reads DAMVIQNPRYQVTQFGKPVTLSCSQTLNHNVMYWYQQKSSQAPKLLFHYYDKDFNNEADTPDNFQSRRPNTSFCFLDIRSPGLGDTAMYLCATSRGPLSPLHFGNGTRLTVT.

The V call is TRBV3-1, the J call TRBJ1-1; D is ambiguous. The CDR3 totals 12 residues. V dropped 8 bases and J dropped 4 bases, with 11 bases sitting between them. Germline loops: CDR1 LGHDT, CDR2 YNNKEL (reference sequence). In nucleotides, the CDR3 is TGTGCCAGCGCCCTTGAGGCCACTGAAGCTTTCTTT. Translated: CASALEATEAFF.